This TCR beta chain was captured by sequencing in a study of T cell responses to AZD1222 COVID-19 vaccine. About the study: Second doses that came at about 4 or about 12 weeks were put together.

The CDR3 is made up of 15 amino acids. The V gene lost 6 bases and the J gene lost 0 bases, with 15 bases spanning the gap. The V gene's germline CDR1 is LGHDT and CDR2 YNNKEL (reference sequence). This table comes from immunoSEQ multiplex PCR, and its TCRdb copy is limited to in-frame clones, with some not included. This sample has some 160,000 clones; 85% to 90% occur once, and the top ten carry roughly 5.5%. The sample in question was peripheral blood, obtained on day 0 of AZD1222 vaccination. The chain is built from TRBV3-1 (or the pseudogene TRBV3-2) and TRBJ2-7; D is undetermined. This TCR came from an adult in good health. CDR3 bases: TGTGCCAGCAGGCCCGCTTGTTGGTTCTCCTACGAGCAGTACTTC. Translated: CASRPACWFSYEQYF.